This section outlines one T cell receptor beta chain sequence together with its context. No antigen is known for it. This CDR3 contains 14 residues. Germline V CDR1 and CDR2: DFQATT, SNEGSKA (reference sequence). Trimming cost V 4 bases and J 0 bases; bases outside gene matches: 5. The data are from a study of T-cell reconstitution after alpha-beta-depleted transplantation in children. Findings and limits, study-wide: About two months after transplant, alpha-beta T cells reportedly came from several hundred expanded graft clones. At day 60, the high TCRbeta diversity found in some patients originated from recipient T cells and thymic progenitors that had survived. A year had passed since transplant, and T-cell counts and diversity by then came mostly from newly produced T cells.

Unique molecular identifiers featured in how the TCRbeta library was prepared. TCRdb re-called the PCR reads with MiXCR, one entry per CDR3 protein. The data show about 580,000 distinct CDR3 sequences, over 20% seen once. The sample was PBMCs, taken before TCRalphabeta/CD19-depleted stem cell transplant. J is TRBJ2-7 and V is TRBV20-1; 8 positions match TRBD2. The clonotype originates from a boy younger than two with Wiskott-Aldrich syndrome, due to receive a stem cell transplant. The CDR3 sequence: CSATTSGNSYEQYF. CDR3 DNA: TGCAGTGCTACCACTAGCGGTAACTCCTACGAGCAGTACTTC.